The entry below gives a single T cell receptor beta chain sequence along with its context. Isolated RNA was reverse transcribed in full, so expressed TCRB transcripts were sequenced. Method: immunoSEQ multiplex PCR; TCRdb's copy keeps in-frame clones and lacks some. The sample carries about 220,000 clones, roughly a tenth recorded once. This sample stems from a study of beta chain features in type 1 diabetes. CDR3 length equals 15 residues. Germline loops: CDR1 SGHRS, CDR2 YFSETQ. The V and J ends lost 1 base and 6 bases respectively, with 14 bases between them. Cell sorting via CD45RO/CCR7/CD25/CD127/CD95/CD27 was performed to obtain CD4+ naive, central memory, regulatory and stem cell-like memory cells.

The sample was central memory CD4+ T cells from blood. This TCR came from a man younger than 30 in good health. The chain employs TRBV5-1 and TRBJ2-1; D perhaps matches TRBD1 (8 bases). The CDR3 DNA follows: TGCGCCAGCAGCTTGCAGGACAGGGAGGGCAATGAGCAGTTCTTC. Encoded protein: CASSLQDREGNEQFF.